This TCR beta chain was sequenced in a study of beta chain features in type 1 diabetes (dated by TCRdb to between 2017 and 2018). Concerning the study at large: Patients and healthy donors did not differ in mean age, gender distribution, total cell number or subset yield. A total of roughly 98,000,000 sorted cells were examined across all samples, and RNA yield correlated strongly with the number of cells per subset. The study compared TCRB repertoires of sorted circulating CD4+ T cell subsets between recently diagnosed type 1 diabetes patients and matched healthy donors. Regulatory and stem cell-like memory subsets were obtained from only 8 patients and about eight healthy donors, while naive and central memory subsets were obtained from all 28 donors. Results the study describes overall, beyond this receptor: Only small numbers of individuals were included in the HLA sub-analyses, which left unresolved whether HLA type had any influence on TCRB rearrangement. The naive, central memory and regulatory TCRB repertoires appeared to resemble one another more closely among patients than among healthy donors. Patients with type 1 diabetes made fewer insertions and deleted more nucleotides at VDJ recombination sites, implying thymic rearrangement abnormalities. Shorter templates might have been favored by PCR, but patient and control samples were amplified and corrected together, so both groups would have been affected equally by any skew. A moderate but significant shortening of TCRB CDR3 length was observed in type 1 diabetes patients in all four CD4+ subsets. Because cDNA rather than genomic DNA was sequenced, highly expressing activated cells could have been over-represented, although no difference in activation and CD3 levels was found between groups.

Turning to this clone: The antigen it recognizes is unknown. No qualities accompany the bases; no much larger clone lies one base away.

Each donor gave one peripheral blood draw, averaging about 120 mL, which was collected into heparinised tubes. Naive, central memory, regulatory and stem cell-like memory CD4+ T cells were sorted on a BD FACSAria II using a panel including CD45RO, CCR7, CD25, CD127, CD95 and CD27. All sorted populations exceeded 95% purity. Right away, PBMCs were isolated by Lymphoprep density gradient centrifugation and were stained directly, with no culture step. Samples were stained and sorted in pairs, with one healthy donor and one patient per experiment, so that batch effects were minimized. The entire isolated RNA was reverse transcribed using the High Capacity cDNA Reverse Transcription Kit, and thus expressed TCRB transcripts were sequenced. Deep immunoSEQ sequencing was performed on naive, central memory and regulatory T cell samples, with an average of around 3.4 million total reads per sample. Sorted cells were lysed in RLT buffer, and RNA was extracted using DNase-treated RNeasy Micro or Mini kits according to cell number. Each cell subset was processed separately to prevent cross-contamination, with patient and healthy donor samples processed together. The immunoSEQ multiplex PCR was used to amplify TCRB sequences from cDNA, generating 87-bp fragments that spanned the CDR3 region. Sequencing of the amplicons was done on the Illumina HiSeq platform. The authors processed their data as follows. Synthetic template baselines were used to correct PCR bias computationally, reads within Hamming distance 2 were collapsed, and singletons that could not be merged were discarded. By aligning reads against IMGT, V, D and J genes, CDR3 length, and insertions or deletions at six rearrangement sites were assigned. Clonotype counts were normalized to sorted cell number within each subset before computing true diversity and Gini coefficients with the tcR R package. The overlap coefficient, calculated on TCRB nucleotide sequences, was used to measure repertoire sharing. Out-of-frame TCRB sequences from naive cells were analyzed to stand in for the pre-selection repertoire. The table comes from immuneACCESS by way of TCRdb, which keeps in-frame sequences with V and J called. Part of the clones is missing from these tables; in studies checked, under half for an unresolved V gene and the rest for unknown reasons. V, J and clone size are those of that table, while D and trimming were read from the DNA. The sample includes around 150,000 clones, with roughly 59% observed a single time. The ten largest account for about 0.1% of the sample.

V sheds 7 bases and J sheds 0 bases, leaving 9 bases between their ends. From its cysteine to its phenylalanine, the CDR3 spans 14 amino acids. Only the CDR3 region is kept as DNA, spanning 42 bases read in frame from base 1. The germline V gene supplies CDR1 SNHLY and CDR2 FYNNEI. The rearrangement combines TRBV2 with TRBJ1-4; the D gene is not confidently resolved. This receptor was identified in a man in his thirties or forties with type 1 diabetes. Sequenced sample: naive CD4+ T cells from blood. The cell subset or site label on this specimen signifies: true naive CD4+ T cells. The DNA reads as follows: TGTGCCAGCAACCCGGGGACAACTAATGAAAAACTGTTTTTT. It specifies CASNPGTTNEKLFF.